One sample yielded the 25 T cell receptor beta chains listed below, sequenced in a study of T cell responses to AZD1222 COVID-19 vaccine. The repertoire was sequenced with immunoSEQ multiplex PCR; TCRdb's copy has only in-frame clones and lacks some. This sample has tens of thousands of clones, with 75% to 90% found just once. The sequenced sample was peripheral blood, obtained 28 days after the second AZD1222 dose. The receptors derive from an adult who received the AZD1222 COVID-19 vaccine.

The V gene is TRBV9, the J gene TRBJ1-3, with D maybe TRBD1 (5 bases). CDR3 size: 17 residues. Germline lookup yields CDR1 SGDLS and CDR2 YYNGEE. V lost 0 bases and J 0 bases, leaving 13 bases between the germline ends. CDR3 coding DNA: TGTGCCAGCAGCGTAGGGATAACAGGCCGCTCTGGAAACACCATATATTTT. Protein sequence: CASSVGITGRSGNTIYF.

The V gene is TRBV7-8, the J gene TRBJ2-5, with no clear D. CDR1 is SGHVS, CDR2 FQNEAQ, per germline. The CDR3 runs 14 residues. V gave up 5 bases and J gave up 2 bases, with 12 bases separating them. Here the CDR3 reads CASSPPRRQETQYF. The CDR3 region has the DNA TGTGCCAGCAGCCCCCCGCGGCGGCAAGAGACCCAGTACTTC.

The rearrangement joins TRBV5-1 to TRBJ1-2; D may be TRBD1 (6 bases). Deletions cut 1 base from V and 7 bases from J, with 11 bases between. CDR1 is SGHRS, CDR2 YFSETQ, per germline. This CDR3 is built from 13 residues. The CDR3 protein is CASSLNRDIGYTF. CDR3 nucleotide sequence: TGCGCCAGCAGCTTGAACAGGGATATTGGCTACACCTTC. The full variable domain, in which reference TRBV5-1 and TRBJ1-2 provide the parts outside the CDR3, is KAGVTQTPRYLIKTRGQQVTLSCSPISGHRSVSWYQQTPGQGLQFLFEYFSETQRNKGNFPGRFSGRQFSNSRSEMNVSTLELGDSALYLCASSLNRDIGYTFGSGTRLTVV.

In this sample, this clone turned up once. The chain links TRBV5-1 to TRBJ2-1, with D possibly matching TRBD2 (6 bases). Between the trimmed V and J ends, which lost 3 bases and 6 bases, there was a span of 13 bases. The CDR3 extends over 14 amino acids. From germline, CDR1 is SGHRS and CDR2 YFSETQ. The CDR3 loop is CASSYSGGGNEQFF. DNA for the CDR3: TGCGCCAGCAGCTATAGCGGAGGCGGCAATGAGCAGTTCTTC.

The chain links TRBV28 to TRBJ2-2, with 7 bases identical to TRBD2. Germline V gene data show CDR1 as MDHEN and CDR2 as SYDVKM. Germline trimming cut 8 bases from V and 1 base from J; bases unmatched to any gene: 7. The CDR3 is 15 amino acids. Written as DNA, the CDR3 is TGTGCCAGCGGCGGGGGACGTGAGAACACCGGGGAGCTGTTTTTT. Protein: CASGGGRENTGELFF.

This chain connects TRBV6-5 to TRBJ1-5; 8 bases are a match to TRBD1. The CDR3 runs 14 residues. V lost 4 bases to trimming and J lost 5 bases; unmatched junction nucleotides: 4. The germline V gene has CDR1 MNHEY and CDR2 SVGAGI. The chain's CDR3 is CASSLQGDYQPQHF. In DNA, the CDR3 is TGTGCCAGCAGTTTACAGGGGGATTATCAGCCCCAGCATTTT.

The V and J genes are TRBV19 and TRBJ2-7, with D perhaps TRBD2 (5 bases). V was clipped by 3 bases and J by 3 bases, with 9 bases between them. The germline V gene has CDR1 LNHDA and CDR2 SQIVND (reference sequence). The CDR3 runs 13 residues. The CDR3 protein is CASSMGGGYEQYV. Written as DNA, the CDR3 is TGTGCCAGTAGTATGGGCGGAGGCTACGAGCAGTACGTC.

This clone was detected once. The chain links TRBV3-1 (or the pseudogene TRBV3-2) to TRBJ2-2; D could derive from TRBD1 or TRBD2 (5 bases each). The CDR3 length is 16 residues. V lost 4 bases and J lost 7, with 19 bases in between. Germline V gives CDR1 LGHDT, CDR2 YNNKEL (reference sequence). Here the CDR3 reads CASSRRRGFTDGELFF. CDR3 nucleotide sequence: TGTGCCAGCAGCCGCAGACGGGGCTTCACGGACGGGGAGCTGTTTTTT.

The chain couples TRBV5-6 to TRBJ2-2; no clear D gene. V lost 4 bases, J lost 8 bases, and 6 bases lay in between. CDR3 size: 11 residues. Per germline, CDR1 SGHDT and CDR2 YYEEEE. In DNA, the CDR3 is TGTGCCAGCAGCCTCTCGGGGGAGCTGTTTTTT. It codes for CASSLSGELFF.

CDR3 DNA sequence: TGTGCCAGCAGCTTGGCGCCCGTGGACTATGGCTACACCTTC. It encodes CASSLAPVDYGYTF. The chain uses TRBV5-4 and TRBJ1-2; D remains unclear. This CDR3 comprises 14 residues. The germline V gene has CDR1 SGHNT and CDR2 YYREEE (reference sequence). V was shortened by 0 bases and J by 3 bases, with 9 bases between the two germline ends.

The gene calls are TRBV18 and TRBJ2-7; 7 bases match TRBD2. The ends lost 2 bases at V and 2 bases at J; junction bases unmatched: 3. This CDR3 spans 14 amino acids. Germline CDR1 reads KGHSH; CDR2 reads LQKENI. The CDR3 DNA is TGTGCCAGCTCACCAGGCGGGGGAGCCTACGAGCAGTACGTC. Its protein is CASSPGGGAYEQYV.

The rearrangement uses TRBV30 and TRBJ1-4; D might be TRBD1 (5 bases). V was pared by 3 bases and J by 3 bases, with 8 bases between. This CDR3 is built from 13 residues. The V gene's germline CDR1 is GTSNPN and CDR2 SVGIG (reference sequence). The CDR3 sequence: CAWSGGANEKLFF. The DNA of the CDR3 is TGTGCCTGGAGCGGAGGGGCTAATGAAAAACTGTTTTTT.

The chain recombines TRBV7-7 with TRBJ1-2; 7 nucleotides match TRBD1. CDR3 size: 14 residues. Germline assignment: CDR1 SSHAT and CDR2 FNYEAQ (reference sequence). V lost 5 bases, J lost 4 bases, and 7 bases stayed unmatched. The CDR3 DNA is TGTGCCAGCAGCCCAATCGACAGGGCCTATGGCTACACCTTC. Residues: CASSPIDRAYGYTF.

This clone was counted a few times. The rearrangement uses TRBV7-2 and TRBJ1-1, with D maybe TRBD1 (5 bases). In germline, CDR1 is SGHTA, CDR2 FQGNSA. This CDR3 is 13 amino acids long. Trimming left V 5 bases short and J 2 bases short, with 9 bases between. The CDR3 sequence is CASSQGRNTEAFF. In DNA, the CDR3 is TGTGCCAGCAGCCAGGGACGTAACACTGAAGCTTTCTTT.

The chain joins TRBV19 to TRBJ1-2; 7 bases fit TRBD1. There are 15 residues in the CDR3. The germline V gene has CDR1 LNHDA and CDR2 SQIVND (reference sequence). Losses at the gene ends were 5 bases for V and 0 bases for J; bases not matched to a gene: 6. Written as DNA, the CDR3 is TGTGCCAGTAGTCCCTGGACAGGCCCTAACTATGGCTACACCTTC. This translates into CASSPWTGPNYGYTF.

This chain joins TRBV19 and TRBJ2-1, with TRBD2 matching over 8 bases. This CDR3 region has 16 residues. CDR1 and CDR2 from the germline V gene are LNHDA and SQIVND (reference sequence). V gave up 5 bases and J gave up 4 bases; unmatched junction bases: 10. The CDR3 nucleotides read TGTGCCAGTAGTTTCTTTGGTACTAGCGGTTACAATGAGCAGTTCTTC. Protein sequence: CASSFFGTSGYNEQFF.

This clone turned up a few times. V gene TRBV7-9 combines with J gene TRBJ2-3, with 12 bases fitting TRBD2. This CDR3 is 16 amino acids long. The V and J ends lost 4 bases and 0 bases, in that order; junction bases with no gene match: 2. Germline-derived CDR1 and CDR2 are SEHNR and FQNEAQ (reference sequence). The CDR3 bases are TGTGCCAGCAGCTCAGGGACTAGCGGGAGCACAGATACGCAGTATTTT. Protein: CASSSGTSGSTDTQYF.

The V call is TRBV6-2 or TRBV6-3, the J call TRBJ1-2; D perhaps matches TRBD1 (5 bases). Trimming stripped 2 bases from V and 1 base from J, with 8 bases between. The CDR3 is 14 residues long. Germline CDR1 MNHEY, CDR2 SVGEGT. In nucleotides, the CDR3 is TGTGCCAGCAGTTACATAGACAGTAACTATGGCTACACCTTC. Amino acid sequence: CASSYIDSNYGYTF.

J is TRBJ1-1 and V is TRBV5-4, with a weak D call TRBD1 (5 bases). CDR1 is SGHNT, CDR2 YYREEE, per germline (reference sequence). The CDR3 has 14 amino acids. Trimming cost V 3 bases and J 1 base, with 10 bases left between them. CDR3: CASSSRTQNTEAFF. The CDR3 bases are TGTGCCAGCAGCTCGAGGACACAGAACACTGAAGCTTTCTTT. The full variable domain, with the rest looked up from reference TRBV5-4 and TRBJ1-1, is ETGVTQSPTHLIKTRGQQVTLRCSSQSGHNTVSWYQQALGQGPQFIFQYYREEENGRGNFPPRFSGLQFPNYSSELNVNALELDDSALYLCASSSRTQNTEAFFGQGTRLTVV.

V usage is TRBV5-1 and J usage is TRBJ2-1; 10 nucleotides line up with TRBD2. This CDR3 has 17 amino acids. In germline, CDR1 is SGHRS, CDR2 YFSETQ. V dropped 2 bases and J dropped 7; count of bases not matched to a gene: 12. The CDR3 here is CASSFPGGAGGWNEQFF. The CDR3 region has the DNA TGCGCCAGCAGCTTCCCGGGTGGAGCGGGAGGGTGGAATGAGCAGTTCTTC.

This chain links TRBV6-2 or TRBV6-3 with TRBJ2-7; the D gene is possibly TRBD2 (6 bases). V dropped 7 bases and J dropped 1 base, with 14 bases sitting between them. This CDR3 has 14 residues. Germline V gene data show CDR1 as MNHEY and CDR2 as SVGEGT. CDR3 DNA sequence: TGTGCCAGCACCCCTCCCGGGACTTCCTACGAGCAGTACTTC. This codes for CASTPPGTSYEQYF.

The V gene is TRBV13, the J gene TRBJ2-4; D is unclear. Germline CDR1 is PRHDT and CDR2 is FYEKMQ (reference sequence). Trimming cost V 5 bases and J 0 bases, with 17 bases left between them. The CDR3 covers 17 residues. The DNA for the CDR3 is TGTGCCAGCAGCCTCAGAGAACAGAGCCTAGCCAAAAACATTCAGTACTTC. This codes for CASSLREQSLAKNIQYF. Variable domain in full (rest from reference TRBV13 and TRBJ2-4): AAGVIQSPRHLIKEKRETATLKCYPIPRHDTVYWYQQGPGQDPQFLISFYEKMQSDKGSIPDRFSAQQFSDYHSELNMSSLELGDSALYFCASSLREQSLAKNIQYFGAGTRLSVL.

The rearrangement uses TRBV24-1 and TRBJ2-1; 10 nucleotides align to TRBD2. Germline V CDR1 and CDR2: KGHDR, SFDVKD. The CDR3 spans 16 residues. V dropped 7 bases and J dropped 3; count of bases not matched to a gene: 8. The CDR3 sequence is CATSRTSGNLYNEQFF. In DNA, the CDR3 is TGTGCCACCAGCAGGACTAGCGGCAACCTCTACAATGAGCAGTTCTTC.

This chain uses TRBV6-1 with TRBJ1-3; TRBD1 is a possible D gene (5 bases). The ends were cut back, 4 bases at V and 0 bases at J, with 13 bases in the middle. Germline CDR1 reads MNHNS; CDR2 reads SASEGT. This CDR3 has 16 amino acids. In DNA form, the CDR3 reads TGTGCCAGCAGTGGGGGGTTGGGCAGCTCTGGAAACACCATATATTTT. Its protein is CASSGGLGSSGNTIYF.

The chain uses TRBV2 and TRBJ2-1, with 9 bases identical to TRBD1. CDR1 and CDR2 from the germline V gene are SNHLY and FYNNEI. Trimming took 7 bases from V and 4 from J; bases not matched to a gene: 5. The CDR3 has 14 amino acids. The CDR3 DNA sequence: TGTGCCAGCAACCGGGACAGGGCGTACAATGAGCAGTTCTTC. This sequence encodes CASNRDRAYNEQFF.